Here is one T cell receptor beta chain with its context. The CDR3 has 16 amino acids. V lost 8 bases and J 4 bases, leaving 23 bases between the germline ends. Germline V lookup: CDR1 MDHEN, CDR2 SYDVKM. The source of the sample is a study of radiotherapy plus CTLA-4 blockade in lung cancer. Only in-frame clones appear in the TCRdb table, and some are missing; sequencing was by immunoSEQ multiplex PCR. The sample has about 28,000 clones, 75% to 85% seen once; the top ten hold 16%. The TCR sequence derives from a human donor with non-small cell lung cancer that progressed on radiotherapy plus ipilimumab. The rearrangement joins TRBV28 to TRBJ2-5, with a possible D match to TRBD1 (7 bases). The source material was peripheral blood, sampled from a patient treated with radiotherapy plus ipilimumab. The CDR3 reads CASAPRQGGWGETQYF. The CDR3 DNA reads TGTGCCAGCGCCCCCCGCCAGGGGGGCTGGGGAGAGACCCAGTACTTC.